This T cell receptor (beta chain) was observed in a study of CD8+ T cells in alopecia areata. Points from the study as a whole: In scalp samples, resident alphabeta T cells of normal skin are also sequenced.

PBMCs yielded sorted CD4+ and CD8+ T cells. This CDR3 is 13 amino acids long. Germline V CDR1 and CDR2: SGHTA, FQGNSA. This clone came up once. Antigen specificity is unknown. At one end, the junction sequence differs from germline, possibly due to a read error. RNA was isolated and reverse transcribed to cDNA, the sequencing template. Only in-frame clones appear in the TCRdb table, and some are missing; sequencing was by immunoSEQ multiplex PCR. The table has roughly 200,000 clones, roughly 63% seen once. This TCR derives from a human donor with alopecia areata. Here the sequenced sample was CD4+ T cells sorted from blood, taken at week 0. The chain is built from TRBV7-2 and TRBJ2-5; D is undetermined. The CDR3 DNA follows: TGTGCCAGCAGTTTAGTGGGAAGTGAGACCCAGTACTTC. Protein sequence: CASSLVGSETQYF.